One and the same sample provided the 27 T cell receptor beta chains below, sequenced in a study of T cell responses to AZD1222 COVID-19 vaccine. Repertoires were generated with immunoSEQ multiplex PCR, while TCRdb's copy carries only in-frame clones and drops some. The sample has approximately 220,000 clones; roughly 91% are singletons. Specimen: peripheral blood, collected on day 0 of MenACWY control vaccination. Receptor source: an adult in good health.

J is TRBJ2-5 and V is TRBV15; D is perhaps TRBD1 or TRBD2 (5 bases each). V lost 0 bases and J lost 5, with 10 bases in between. Germline CDR1 LNHNV, CDR2 YYDKDF (reference sequence). The CDR3 sequence is 14 residues long. CDR3 sequence (DNA): TGTGCCACCAGCAGAGATCAGGGACGGGAGACCCAGTACTTC. It is translated as CATSRDQGRETQYF.

J is TRBJ1-5 and V is TRBV19, with TRBD1 identical over 8 bases. This CDR3 has 16 amino acids. Germline CDR1 and CDR2: LNHDA and SQIVND (reference sequence). Trimming removed 9 bases from V and 0 bases from J; junction bases left unmatched: 10. The CDR3 loop reads CASTPQGVNSNQPQHF. CDR3 DNA sequence: TGTGCCAGCACCCCACAGGGGGTCAATAGCAATCAGCCCCAGCATTTT.

The chain recombines TRBV15 with TRBJ1-2; D unresolved. Per germline, CDR1 LNHNV and CDR2 YYDKDF (reference sequence). Trimming took off 0 bases at V and 8 bases at J, with 19 bases between the two ends. The CDR3 spans 16 residues. For the CDR3, the DNA is TGTGCCACCAGCAGAGATAGAACGCTTACCGCCCGGGGCTACACCTTC. It is translated as CATSRDRTLTARGYTF. The entire variable domain, with the rest obtained from reference TRBV15 and TRBJ1-2, is as follows: DAMVIQNPRYQVTQFGKPVTLSCSQTLNHNVMYWYQQKSSQAPKLLFHYYDKDFNNEADTPDNFQSRRPNTSFCFLDIRSPGLGDTAMYLCATSRDRTLTARGYTFGSGTRLTVV.

The rearrangement joins TRBV6-6 to TRBJ1-6; D uncertain. The CDR3 contains 13 residues. The germline gives CDR1 MNHNY, CDR2 SVGAGI (reference sequence). V was cut by 6 bases and J by 3 bases, with 6 bases left in between. CDR3: CASRRDYNSPLHF. The CDR3 nucleotides read TGTGCCAGCAGGCGGGACTATAATTCACCCCTCCACTTT.

The CDR3 loop is CASSQAGLNQPQHF. CDR3 DNA sequence: TGTGCCAGCAGCCAGGCAGGCCTAAATCAGCCCCAGCATTTT. The chain has TRBV3-1 (or the pseudogene TRBV3-2) and TRBJ1-5; D unclear. The CDR3 has 14 amino acids. The germline V gene encodes CDR1 LGHDT and CDR2 YNNKEL (reference sequence). Trimming stripped 3 bases from V and 4 bases from J, with 10 bases between.

The chain links TRBV9 to TRBJ2-5, with TRBD2 matching 9 bases. Trimming removed 5 bases from V and 4 bases from J; junction bases left unmatched: 18. CDR1 is SGDLS, CDR2 YYNGEE, per germline. The CDR3 extends over 18 amino acids. CDR3 sequence reads: CASSTSPGGGAWRETQYF. CDR3 DNA sequence: TGTGCCAGCAGTACGAGCCCGGGCGGGGGGGCATGGAGAGAGACCCAGTACTTC.

The chain is built from TRBV2 and TRBJ2-5, with 9 bases fitting TRBD2. The CDR3 covers 18 residues. Unmatched junction bases numbered 15, after V lost 3 bases and J lost 4 bases. Germline V gives CDR1 SNHLY, CDR2 FYNNEI. CDR3 in amino acids: CASSDYPAGGGFGETQYF. Here the CDR3 DNA reads TGTGCCAGCAGTGATTATCCAGCGGGGGGAGGGTTCGGAGAGACCCAGTACTTC.

The rearrangement joins TRBV5-1 to TRBJ2-7, with TRBD2 identical over 10 bases. Per germline, CDR1 SGHRS and CDR2 YFSETQ. The length of the CDR3 is 15 residues. Trimming took 0 bases from V and 6 from J; bases not matched to a gene: 6. CDR3 nucleotide sequence: TGCGCCAGCAGCTTGGGGCCGGGACTAGCGACCGAGCAGTACTTC. Translation gives CASSLGPGLATEQYF.

The CDR3 reads CASSQVRDEQFF. The CDR3 DNA sequence: TGTGCCAGCAGCCAAGTCAGGGATGAGCAGTTCTTC. This sequence joins TRBV3-1 (or the pseudogene TRBV3-2) and TRBJ2-1; D perhaps matches TRBD1 (5 bases). The V gene lost 1 base and the J gene lost 8 bases, with 6 bases spanning the gap. CDR3 length: 12 residues. The germline V gene has CDR1 LGHDT and CDR2 YNNKEL (reference sequence).

The chain carries TRBV15 and TRBJ1-2; no clear D. The V and J ends lost 0 bases and 0 bases respectively, with 14 bases between them. Germline CDR1 reads LNHNV; CDR2 reads YYDKDF (reference sequence). The CDR3 consists of 17 residues. In DNA, the CDR3 is TGTGCCACCAGCAGAGATCGGATTGACGCGGCTAACTATGGCTACACCTTC. This encodes CATSRDRIDAANYGYTF.

This clone has just one count. V and J are TRBV7-9 and TRBJ1-4, with D hard to call. Trimming shortened V by 5 bases and J by 4 bases, and 17 bases separated the two germline ends. The CDR3 runs 16 residues. Germline CDR1 is SEHNR and CDR2 is FQNEAQ (reference sequence). In DNA, the CDR3 is TGTGCCAGCAGCCTGGGGTCGGGCCAGCGTAATGAAAAACTGTTTTTT. This sequence encodes CASSLGSGQRNEKLFF. Full variable domain (missing parts from reference TRBV7-9 and TRBJ1-4): DTGVSQNPRHKITKRGQNVTFRCDPISEHNRLYWYRQTLGQGPEFLTYFQNEAQLEKSRLLSDRFSAERPKGSFSTLEIQRTEQGDSAMYLCASSLGSGQRNEKLFFGSGTQLSVL.

The chain recombines TRBV2 with TRBJ2-3; possibly TRBD1 or TRBD2 for D (5 bases each). The CDR3 sequence is 13 residues long. The germline gives CDR1 SNHLY, CDR2 FYNNEI. With 4 bases removed from V and 4 bases from J, the gap between germline ends came to 9 bases. CDR3 in amino acids: CASSARGADTQYF. CDR3 nucleotide sequence: TGTGCCAGCAGTGCCCGAGGGGCAGATACGCAGTATTTT. Supplemented by reference TRBV2 and TRBJ2-3, the full variable domain reads EPEVTQTPSHQVTQMGQEVILRCVPISNHLYFYWYRQILGQKVEFLVSFYNNEISEKSEIFDDQFSVERPDGSNFTLKIRSTKLEDSAMYFCASSARGADTQYFGPGTRLTVL.

The V gene is TRBV5-4, the J gene TRBJ1-1; D not resolved. Germline V CDR1 and CDR2: SGHNT, YYREEE (reference sequence). The CDR3 is 14 amino acids. Trimming shortened V by 1 base and J by 1 base, and 8 bases separated the two germline ends. CDR3 bases: TGTGCCAGCAGCTTGTACAATTCGAACACTGAAGCTTTCTTT. Amino acids: CASSLYNSNTEAFF.

This rearrangement joins TRBV7-9 to TRBJ2-2; D not certain. The ends were cut back, 3 bases at V and 6 bases at J, with 11 bases in the middle. Germline V lookup: CDR1 SEHNR, CDR2 FQNEAQ (reference sequence). The CDR3 runs to 14 residues. CDR3 residues: CASSFSGGAGELFF. The CDR3 DNA sequence: TGTGCCAGCAGCTTCTCGGGCGGCGCCGGGGAGCTGTTTTTT.

The table lists this clone with a few counts. The chain has TRBV7-2 and TRBJ2-3, with 9 bases that match TRBD2. The CDR3 covers 15 residues. From germline, CDR1 is SGHTA and CDR2 FQGNSA. Trimming at V came to 3 bases and at J to 5 bases, leaving 6 bases not matched to a gene. CDR3 region: CASSFGSGGRDTQYF. The CDR3 nucleotides are TGTGCCAGCAGCTTTGGAAGCGGGGGGCGAGATACGCAGTATTTT.

This rearrangement joins TRBV6-2 or TRBV6-3 to TRBJ1-1; D unresolved. This CDR3 is built from 15 residues. Trimming removed 6 bases from V and 2 bases from J, with 16 bases in between. CDR1 and CDR2 (germline): MNHEY, SVGEGT. The CDR3: CASSFPDGDNTEAFF. The DNA of the CDR3 is TGTGCCAGCAGCTTCCCGGACGGGGATAACACTGAAGCTTTCTTT.

The chain carries TRBV19 and TRBJ2-3, with TRBD1 identical over 8 bases. Trimming removed 1 base from V and 0 bases from J; junction bases left unmatched: 0. The CDR3 length is 15 residues. CDR1 is LNHDA, CDR2 SQIVND, per germline (reference sequence). CDR3 sequence reads: CASSIGTGSTDTQYF. CDR3 sequence (DNA): TGTGCCAGTAGTATAGGGACAGGGAGCACAGATACGCAGTATTTT.

The chain has TRBV6-5 and TRBJ2-1; possible D gene TRBD2, 6 bases. This CDR3 is 14 amino acids long. V dropped 8 bases and J dropped 4 bases, with 15 bases sitting between them. Germline V lookup: CDR1 MNHEY, CDR2 SVGAGI. CDR3 bases: TGTGCCAGCTGTCGGGGGACGGGATACAATGAGCAGTTCTTC. As protein: CASCRGTGYNEQFF.

The J gene is TRBJ2-3, the V gene TRBV7-2; D perhaps matches TRBD2 (5 bases). This CDR3 spans 15 amino acids. Germline CDR1 reads SGHTA; CDR2 reads FQGNSA. V was trimmed by 4 bases and J by 0 bases, leaving 11 bases between them. The DNA for the CDR3 is TGTGCCAGCAGCTCTACCGGGATCAGCACAGATACGCAGTATTTT. Amino acids: CASSSTGISTDTQYF.

This sequence joins TRBV5-1 and TRBJ2-3, with D possibly being TRBD1 or TRBD2 (5 bases each). Between the trimmed V and J ends, which lost 0 bases and 1 base, there was a span of 9 bases. The CDR3 consists of 15 residues. Germline-derived CDR1 and CDR2 are SGHRS and YFSETQ. The CDR3 DNA is TGCGCCAGCAGCTTGGGAGGGGATCGCACAGATACGCAGTATTTT. Amino acid sequence: CASSLGGDRTDTQYF.

This sequence joins TRBV7-2 and TRBJ1-4, with D possibly TRBD1 on 6 matching bases. V was cut by 3 bases and J by 14 bases, with 16 bases left in between. Germline V gives CDR1 SGHTA, CDR2 FQGNSA. This CDR3 comprises 13 residues. The CDR3 spells CASSLDFGTRLFF. Here the CDR3 DNA reads TGTGCCAGCAGCTTGGATTTCGGGACAAGGCTGTTTTTT.

The CDR3 DNA reads as TGTGCCAGTAGTATGACAGTTAACTATGGCTACACCTTC. This codes for CASSMTVNYGYTF. The chain couples TRBV19 to TRBJ1-2, with D possibly being TRBD1 (5 bases). From germline, CDR1 is LNHDA and CDR2 SQIVND (reference sequence). V was pared by 3 bases and J by 1 base, with 6 bases between. The CDR3 runs to 13 residues.

The rearrangement links TRBV7-9 to TRBJ1-2; D uncertain. The CDR3 is 13 residues long. The V gene lost 1 base and the J gene lost 3 bases, with 6 bases spanning the gap. Germline V gene data show CDR1 as SEHNR and CDR2 as FQNEAQ (reference sequence). The chain's CDR3 is CASSLDSDYGYTF. CDR3 DNA sequence: TGTGCCAGCAGCTTAGACAGCGACTATGGCTACACCTTC.

CDR3 in amino acids: CASSLEEFGEDGYTF. The CDR3 DNA reads TGTGCCAGCAGCTTAGAGGAGTTTGGCGAGGATGGCTACACCTTC. The V and J genes are TRBV7-8 and TRBJ1-2; the D is unclear. The V gene's germline CDR1 is SGHVS and CDR2 FQNEAQ. Trimming took off 1 base at V and 6 bases at J, with 15 bases between the two ends. CDR3 length: 15 residues.

V gene TRBV21-1 combines with J gene TRBJ1-2; the D call TRBD1 from the table was never checked on the DNA. TRBV21-1 is noted as a pseudogene. CDR3 length: 17 amino acids. The CDR3 reads CASSKAGQGATNYGYTF. CDR3 nucleotides: TGTGCCAGCAGCAAAGCCGGACAGGGGGCTACTAACTATGGCTACACCTTC.

This clone has only one observation. The rearrangement uses TRBV6-5 and TRBJ2-1; 12 nucleotides align to TRBD2. The CDR3 totals 13 residues. The germline gives CDR1 MNHEY, CDR2 SVGAGI. The trim removed 6 bases at V and 6 bases at J, leaving 0 bases unmatched. CDR3 DNA sequence: TGTGCCAGCAGACTAGCGGGGGGCAATGAGCAGTTCTTC. This encodes CASRLAGGNEQFF.

The chain joins TRBV24-1 to TRBJ2-5; no clear D. Germline V gene sequence: CDR1 KGHDR, CDR2 SFDVKD. This CDR3 is 13 amino acids long. V was cut by 3 bases and J by 5 bases, with 9 bases left in between. CDR3 DNA: TGTGCCACCAGTGATAATCTGGGGGAGACCCAGTACTTC. It codes for CATSDNLGETQYF.